What follows are 32 T cell receptor beta chains derived from one specimen sequenced in a study of CD8 T cells in Susac syndrome. RNA totalling about 0.45 to 1 ug underwent reverse transcription with random hexamers. TCRdb re-derived calls from the immunoSEQ multiplex PCR reads in MiXCR, one entry per CDR3 protein. The sample holds around 100,000 distinct CDR3 sequences, 95% seen once. The sequenced sample consisted of CD8+ T cells from PBMCs. These receptors were taken from a human donor with Susac syndrome.

The V call is TRBV13, the J call TRBJ1-1; no reliable D call. There are 13 residues in the CDR3. Trimming took 7 bases from V and 0 from J, leaving 9 bases between them. CDR1 and CDR2 (germline): PRHDT, FYEKMQ (reference sequence). Here the CDR3 reads CASKPGLNTEAFF. The CDR3 DNA follows: TGTGCCAGCAAGCCAGGTTTGAACACTGAAGCTTTCTTT.

The genes are TRBV10-3 and TRBJ2-5; D is unresolved. Germline V gene sequence: CDR1 ENHRY, CDR2 SYGVKD. The V end was cut by 6 bases, the J end by 5 bases, with 10 bases between. The CDR3 has 12 residues. CDR3 amino acids: CAISDPGETQYF. In DNA form, the CDR3 reads TGTGCCATCAGCGACCCCGGGGAGACCCAGTACTTC.

J is TRBJ2-5 and V is TRBV20-1; D is perhaps TRBD2 (5 bases). The CDR3 covers 14 residues. Germline V gene sequence: CDR1 DFQATT, CDR2 SNEGSKA (reference sequence). V was pared by 0 bases and J by 2 bases, with 10 bases between. This chain's CDR3 is CSARDRTLQETQYF. The CDR3 DNA follows: TGCAGTGCTAGAGATAGGACTTTACAAGAGACCCAGTACTTC.

This sequence joins TRBV7-9 and TRBJ2-5; 10 nucleotides align to TRBD2. The trim removed 3 bases at V and 5 bases at J, leaving 0 bases unmatched. The CDR3 is 13 amino acids. Germline V gene sequence: CDR1 SEHNR, CDR2 FQNEAQ (reference sequence). CDR3 region: CASSLGLAETQYF. CDR3 nucleotides: TGTGCCAGCAGCTTGGGACTAGCGGAGACCCAGTACTTC.

This sequence joins TRBV25-1 and TRBJ2-5, with 10 bases identical to TRBD2. Germline CDR1 and CDR2: MGHDK and SYGVNS. The CDR3 has 14 amino acids. V shed 6 bases and J 0 bases; nucleotides not matched to a gene: 1. The CDR3 region has the DNA TGTGCCAGCAGGGGACTAGCGCACCAAGAGACCCAGTACTTC. This sequence encodes CASRGLAHQETQYF.

The chain carries TRBV24-1 and TRBJ2-6; no clear D gene. V was pared by 6 bases and J by 2 bases, with 7 bases between. The CDR3 runs to 14 residues. Germline-derived CDR1 and CDR2 are KGHDR and SFDVKD. The CDR3 DNA is TGTGCCACCAGTCGTGGGGCTGGGGCCAACGTCCTGACTTTC. This codes for CATSRGAGANVLTF.

The chain links TRBV29-1 to TRBJ2-1; the match to TRBD2 covers 7 bases. The CDR3 is 13 amino acids. Germline assignment: CDR1 SQVTM and CDR2 ANQGSEA. CDR3 amino acids: CSFVGLLGNEQFF. CDR3 DNA: TGCAGTTTCGTGGGACTACTGGGTAATGAGCAGTTCTTC.

The rearrangement links TRBV6-6 to TRBJ2-5; weak D call: TRBD2 (5 bases). Germline V gene lookup returns CDR1 MNHNY and CDR2 SVGAGI (reference sequence). The CDR3 totals 12 residues. The V and J ends lost 7 bases and 0 bases respectively, with 6 bases between them. The CDR3 here is CASNGNQETQYF. CDR3 sequence (DNA): TGTGCCAGCAACGGGAACCAAGAGACCCAGTACTTC.

The rearrangement joins TRBV13 to TRBJ1-2; maybe TRBD1 (6 bases). This CDR3 has 12 residues. Trimming took 2 bases from V and 6 from J, leaving 7 bases between them. Germline values: CDR1 PRHDT, CDR2 FYEKMQ (reference sequence). The CDR3 DNA reads as TGTGCCAGCAGCTTACAGGGGAATGGCTACACCTTC. Protein: CASSLQGNGYTF.

The rearrangement joins TRBV29-1 to TRBJ2-3; D unresolved. V was shortened by 2 bases and J by 6 bases, with 3 bases between the two germline ends. Germline values: CDR1 SQVTM, CDR2 ANQGSEA. CDR3 length: 10 residues. CDR3 protein: CSVEKDTQYF. For the CDR3, the DNA is TGCAGCGTTGAAAAGGATACGCAGTATTTT.

The chain links TRBV12-3 or TRBV12-4 to TRBJ2-5, with D possibly TRBD1 on 6 matching bases. Trimming stripped 6 bases from V and 5 bases from J, with 19 bases between. This CDR3 region has 15 residues. CDR3: CASSPGDGLGETQYF. The CDR3 DNA reads as TGTGCCAGCAGCCCAGGGGACGGGTTGGGGGAGACCCAGTACTTC.

This chain links TRBV7-9 with TRBJ2-5, with TRBD2 identical over 11 bases. Germline V CDR1 and CDR2: SEHNR, FQNEAQ (reference sequence). The CDR3 runs to 18 residues. Trimming cost V 3 bases and J 1 base; bases outside gene matches: 10. The CDR3 DNA follows: TGTGCCAGCAGCTTTCGACTAGCGGGGCCGGGGCTCCAAGAGACCCAGTACTTC. This translates into CASSFRLAGPGLQETQYF. The full variable domain, with the rest looked up from reference TRBV7-9 and TRBJ2-5, is DTGVSQNPRHKITKRGQNVTFRCDPISEHNRLYWYRQTLGQGPEFLTYFQNEAQLEKSRLLSDRFSAERPKGSFSTLEIQRTEQGDSAMYLCASSFRLAGPGLQETQYFGPGTRLLVL.

The CDR3 loop is CASSPSMAGVLAKNIQYF. The CDR3 nucleotides are TGTGCCAGCAGTCCAAGTATGGCGGGGGTTCTAGCCAAAAACATTCAGTACTTC. The chain joins TRBV28 to TRBJ2-4; 7 positions match TRBD2. The CDR3 has 18 amino acids. The trim removed 5 bases at V and 0 bases at J, leaving 13 bases unmatched. Germline loops: CDR1 MDHEN, CDR2 SYDVKM.

This rearrangement joins TRBV2 to TRBJ2-5; D may match TRBD1 or TRBD2 (5 bases each). Germline V lookup: CDR1 SNHLY, CDR2 FYNNEI. CDR3 length: 14 residues. Trimming left V 7 bases short and J 5 bases short, with 17 bases between. The CDR3 DNA reads TGTGCCAGCAAAGAGGGACCCCTCGGTGAGACCCAGTACTTC. It encodes CASKEGPLGETQYF. The entire variable domain, with the rest obtained from reference TRBV2 and TRBJ2-5, is as follows: EPEVTQTPSHQVTQMGQEVILRCVPISNHLYFYWYRQILGQKVEFLVSFYNNEISEKSEIFDDQFSVERPDGSNFTLKIRSTKLEDSAMYFCASKEGPLGETQYFGPGTRLLVL.

V is TRBV3-1 and J is TRBJ2-3; D is ambiguous. The CDR3 runs 15 residues. Looked up from germline, CDR1 is LGHDT and CDR2 is YNNKEL (reference sequence). Between the trimmed V and J ends, which lost 4 bases and 2 bases, there was a span of 13 bases. The chain's CDR3 is CASSRRQATTDTQYF. The CDR3 DNA reads as TGTGCCAGCAGCCGTCGGCAGGCAACCACAGATACGCAGTATTTT.

This chain joins TRBV27 and TRBJ1-1, with D unresolved. V gave up 3 bases and J gave up 3 bases, with 11 bases separating them. CDR1 and CDR2 (germline): MNHEY, SMNVEV (reference sequence). The CDR3 contains 14 residues. The CDR3 DNA reads as TGTGCCAGCAGTTTGAGCGGTAGATACACTGAAGCTTTCTTT. Translation: CASSLSGRYTEAFF.

The chain employs TRBV29-1 and TRBJ2-5; 9 positions match TRBD1. CDR3 length: 12 residues. Trimming took 5 bases from V and 6 from J; bases not matched to a gene: 4. Germline V gene lookup returns CDR1 SQVTM and CDR2 ANQGSEA. The CDR3 loop reads CSVPGQGQTQYF. The CDR3 nucleotides are TGCAGCGTTCCGGGACAGGGTCAGACCCAGTACTTC.

J is TRBJ1-4 and V is TRBV4-2; 7 bases align to TRBD1. V shed 1 base, J shed 3 bases, and the junction held 8 bases outside the gene matches. The CDR3 runs 17 residues. Germline CDR1 and CDR2: LGHNA and YNFKEQ. CDR3 residues: CASSQGWRQGANEKLFF. Written as DNA, the CDR3 is TGTGCCAGCAGCCAAGGTTGGAGGCAGGGGGCTAATGAAAAACTGTTTTTT.

The rearrangement links TRBV6-5 to TRBJ2-1; D gene uncertain. Per germline, CDR1 MNHEY and CDR2 SVGAGI. This CDR3 has 13 amino acids. V was pared by 0 bases and J by 9 bases, with 9 bases between. CDR3 loop: CASSYSNRGEQFF. CDR3 DNA sequence: TGTGCCAGCAGTTACTCGAATCGTGGTGAGCAGTTCTTC.

This clonotype appeared once. V is TRBV6-5 and J is TRBJ2-1; D may be TRBD2 (5 bases). There are 14 residues in the CDR3. Trimming took off 5 bases at V and 3 bases at J, with 11 bases between the two ends. The germline gives CDR1 MNHEY, CDR2 SVGAGI. CDR3 protein: CASSALAVYNEQFF. As DNA, the CDR3 is TGTGCCAGCAGTGCCCTAGCAGTCTACAATGAGCAGTTCTTC.

The chain carries TRBV29-1 and TRBJ2-7, with 7 bases matching TRBD2. V gave up 4 bases and J gave up 5 bases; unmatched junction bases: 8. The germline V gene has CDR1 SQVTM and CDR2 ANQGSEA. The CDR3 has 13 residues. The CDR3 DNA sequence: TGCAGCGTTGGGGTAGGGGCGGGGGACGAGCAGTACTTC. It codes for CSVGVGAGDEQYF.

Of note for this clonotype: One end of the junction does not line up with germline, which may come from a read error. V usage is TRBV2 and J usage is TRBJ2-7; 10 nucleotides agree with TRBD1. Per the germline V gene, CDR1 is SNHLY and CDR2 is FYNNEI. This CDR3 has 12 residues. The CDR3: CASSEVGGTGDF. Written as DNA, the CDR3 is TGTGCCAGCAGTGAGGTTGGTGGGACAGGGGACTTC.

The table lists this clonotype with a count of one. This chain joins TRBV20-1 and TRBJ2-1; the match to TRBD2 covers 7 bases. The ends lost 4 bases at V and 9 bases at J; junction bases unmatched: 15. CDR1 and CDR2 from the germline V gene are DFQATT and SNEGSKA (reference sequence). The CDR3 has 15 amino acids. Here the CDR3 reads CSAKRPGGRKVEQFF. CDR3 nucleotide sequence: TGCAGTGCTAAGAGGCCAGGCGGGAGAAAGGTTGAGCAGTTCTTC.

CDR3 residues: CATSREGQDIYGYTF. Written as DNA, the CDR3 is TGTGCCACCAGCAGAGAAGGACAGGATATCTATGGCTACACCTTC. The gene calls are TRBV15 and TRBJ1-2, with TRBD1 matching over 7 bases. Per the germline V gene, CDR1 is LNHNV and CDR2 is YYDKDF (reference sequence). The CDR3 totals 15 residues. Germline trimming cut 0 bases from V and 4 bases from J; bases unmatched to any gene: 5.

V gene TRBV7-9 combines with J gene TRBJ2-5, with D perhaps TRBD2 (6 bases). The CDR3 runs to 13 residues. Germline V gives CDR1 SEHNR, CDR2 FQNEAQ (reference sequence). V was cut by 7 bases and J by 4 bases, with 13 bases left in between. CDR3 loop: CASTPAGGETQYF. In DNA form, the CDR3 reads TGTGCCAGCACCCCGGCCGGGGGAGAGACCCAGTACTTC. Filled out from reference TRBV7-9 and TRBJ2-5, the complete variable domain reads DTGVSQNPRHKITKRGQNVTFRCDPISEHNRLYWYRQTLGQGPEFLTYFQNEAQLEKSRLLSDRFSAERPKGSFSTLEIQRTEQGDSAMYLCASTPAGGETQYFGPGTRLLVL.

The rearrangement uses TRBV29-1 and TRBJ2-7, with 7 bases matching TRBD1. CDR1 and CDR2 (germline): SQVTM, ANQGSEA. After removal of 8 bases from V and 4 bases from J, the junction contained 11 bases not matched to a gene. This CDR3 is built from 13 residues. CDR3 loop: CSHPQGERYEQYF. As DNA, the CDR3 is TGCAGCCACCCCCAGGGGGAGAGGTACGAGCAGTACTTC.

This chain links TRBV20-1 with TRBJ2-7; D may be TRBD2 (6 bases). V dropped 6 bases and J dropped 6 bases, with 18 bases sitting between them. This CDR3 comprises 13 residues. Germline V lookup: CDR1 DFQATT, CDR2 SNEGSKA (reference sequence). The CDR3 reads CSARPPGDFEQYF. CDR3 nucleotides: TGCAGTGCCCGTCCCCCGGGGGACTTCGAGCAGTACTTC.

The chain is built from TRBV14 and TRBJ2-6; D is unclear. The CDR3 is 14 amino acids. V gave up 4 bases and J gave up 2 bases, with 6 bases separating them. Germline CDR1 and CDR2: SGHDN and FVKESK. The CDR3 region is CASSRYTGANVLTF. In nucleotides, the CDR3 is TGTGCCAGCAGCCGATATACTGGGGCCAACGTCCTGACTTTC.

The chain combines TRBV9 with TRBJ2-2; 8 positions match TRBD2. CDR3 length: 15 residues. V was pared by 0 bases and J by 6 bases, with 4 bases of the junction left unmatched. Germline assignment: CDR1 SGDLS and CDR2 YYNGEE. The CDR3 loop is CASSVDPAGAGELFF. The CDR3 coding sequence is TGTGCCAGCAGCGTAGATCCAGCGGGGGCCGGGGAGCTGTTTTTT.

The V call is TRBV12-3 or TRBV12-4, the J call TRBJ1-4; D is perhaps TRBD1 (5 bases). V was cut by 3 bases and J by 6 bases, with 11 bases left in between. The CDR3 runs to 14 residues. Here the CDR3 reads CASSLATGDEKLFF. Written as DNA, the CDR3 is TGTGCCAGCAGTTTGGCAACAGGAGATGAAAAACTGTTTTTT.

The chain carries TRBV24-1 and TRBJ1-1; D unclear. V lost 9 bases to trimming and J lost 4 bases, with 11 bases between them. The germline CDR1 and CDR2 sequences are KGHDR and SFDVKD. The CDR3 totals 12 residues. The DNA for the CDR3 is TGTGCCACCTACACGGTCGTCACTGAAGCTTTCTTT. Protein sequence: CATYTVVTEAFF.

This chain joins TRBV29-1 and TRBJ1-2; D not certain. The CDR3 sequence is 12 residues long. The germline CDR1 and CDR2 sequences are SQVTM and ANQGSEA. The V end lost 4 bases, the J end lost 2 bases, and 8 bases lay between the germline ends. CDR3 sequence (DNA): TGCAGCGTTGGGGGAGGGAACTATGGCTACACCTTC. Translation: CSVGGGNYGYTF.